The 19 T cell receptor beta chains in this list originate from one sample, sequenced in a study. TCRdb called the 5' RACE reads again in MiXCR, with one record for every CDR3 protein. The sample lists roughly 54,000 distinct CDR3 sequences, approximately 17% occurring once. Sequencing was done on a sample of naive CD4+ T cells sorted from blood. As for subset: naive CD4+ T cells, CD4+CD45RA+CD25-. All receptors come from a female donor with breast cancer.

V is TRBV30 and J is TRBJ2-5; D may correspond to TRBD1 or TRBD2 (6 bases each). The V and J ends lost 4 bases and 5 bases respectively, with 14 bases between them. Per the germline V gene, CDR1 is GTSNPN and CDR2 is SVGIG (reference sequence). The CDR3 is 13 residues long. The CDR3 is CAWMGGEGETQYF. The CDR3 coding sequence is TGTGCCTGGATGGGGGGCGAGGGCGAGACCCAGTACTTC.

The chain joins TRBV7-2 to TRBJ2-3, with D uncertain. The germline V gene has CDR1 SGHTA and CDR2 FQGNSA. This CDR3 spans 14 amino acids. V lost 6 bases, J lost 0 bases, and 10 bases lay in between. This CDR3 reads CASRPQRSTDTQYF. CDR3 DNA: TGTGCCAGCAGACCACAGCGAAGCACAGATACGCAGTATTTT.

This clonotype turned up a few times. The chain employs TRBV4-1 and TRBJ2-7; tentatively, D is TRBD1 (7 bases). This CDR3 is built from 15 residues. The V gene lost 1 base and the J gene lost 3 bases, with 13 bases spanning the gap. Per germline, CDR1 MGHRA and CDR2 YSYEKL. The CDR3 protein is CASSQGQGGIYEQYF. The CDR3 coding sequence is TGCGCCAGCAGCCAAGGGCAGGGGGGCATCTACGAGCAGTACTTC.

This clonotype was counted at least ten times. V usage is TRBV7-2 and J usage is TRBJ1-5; D is unclear. CDR3 length equals 13 residues. CDR1 SGHTA and CDR2 FQGNSA come from the germline V gene. V shed 3 bases and J shed 4 bases, with 7 bases lying between them. The CDR3 DNA follows: TGTGCCAGCAGCTTCAGAGTAAATCAGCCCCAGCATTTT. This sequence encodes CASSFRVNQPQHF. Full variable domain (outside the CDR3, taken from reference TRBV7-2 and TRBJ1-5): GAGVSQSPSNKVTEKGKDVELRCDPISGHTALYWYRQSLGQGLEFLIYFQGNSAPDKSGLPSDRFSAERTGGSVSTLTIQRTQQEDSAVYLCASSFRVNQPQHFGDGTRLSIL.

V is TRBV6-2 or TRBV6-3 and J is TRBJ2-1, with D uncertain. Germline V CDR1 and CDR2: MNHEY, SVGEGT. This CDR3 comprises 13 residues. V was pared by 3 bases and J by 4 bases, with 7 bases between. The CDR3 coding sequence is TGTGCCAGCAGTTATGGCCGTTACAATGAGCAGTTCTTC. As protein: CASSYGRYNEQFF.

Comment on this clonotype: One junction end does not reproduce the germline sequence, and a read error may be involved. The V and J genes are TRBV2 and TRBJ1-2; unclear D gene. The CDR3 is 13 residues long. Germline values: CDR1 SNHLY, CDR2 FYNNEI. The CDR3 region has the DNA TGTGCCGGCAGTGAGGGAGGCAACTATGGCTACACCTTC. The encoded protein is CAGSEGGNYGYTF.

This clonotype was observed a handful of times. The germline gene is not matched at one end of the junction; a read error may be the cause. The V call is TRBV5-1, the J call TRBJ1-4, with D possibly matching TRBD1 (5 bases). This CDR3 is built from 15 residues. Germline values: CDR1 SGHRS, CDR2 YFSETQ. This chain's CDR3 is CASSYSGTSNERLFF. The DNA for the CDR3 is TGCGCCAGCAGTTACTCCGGGACTTCCAATGAAAGACTGTTTTTT.

This clonotype came up many times. The rearrangement links TRBV20-1 to TRBJ2-1; TRBD2 agrees at 7 bases. This CDR3 is built from 14 residues. The germline gives CDR1 DFQATT, CDR2 SNEGSKA (reference sequence). V was pared by 4 bases and J by 4 bases, with 7 bases of the junction left unmatched. The CDR3: CSAIGLVAYNEQFF. The CDR3 DNA is TGCAGTGCTATTGGACTAGTTGCATACAATGAGCAGTTCTTC.

In its sample, this clonotype was seen a few times. The rearrangement joins TRBV20-1 to TRBJ2-7, with TRBD2 as a possible D gene (5 bases). CDR1 and CDR2 (germline): DFQATT, SNEGSKA (reference sequence). CDR3 size: 13 residues. Trimming took 5 bases from V and 5 from J, leaving 16 bases between them. CDR3 region: CSAPDYRSDEQYF. The CDR3 bases are TGCAGTGCTCCTGACTACCGGAGCGACGAGCAGTACTTC.

This clonotype came up many times. In nucleotides, the CDR3 is TGTGCCAGCAGCCCCCAACAGGGGTCCTTTCAAGGGGCTTTCTTT. Amino acids: CASSPQQGSFQGAFF. The chain recombines TRBV7-9 with TRBJ1-1, with 7 positions matching TRBD1. Germline V lookup: CDR1 SEHNR, CDR2 FQNEAQ (reference sequence). The CDR3 totals 15 residues. V shed 5 bases and J 11 bases; nucleotides not matched to a gene: 17.

This chain joins TRBV10-3 and TRBJ2-3; 9 nucleotides agree with TRBD1. The CDR3 is made up of 17 amino acids. Germline V gene data show CDR1 as ENHRY and CDR2 as SYGVKD. The junction had 7 bases not matched to a gene; V was cut back by 3 bases and J by 0 bases. The CDR3 loop is CAISDNNRGQSTDTQYF. DNA for the CDR3: TGTGCCATCAGTGACAATAACAGGGGGCAGAGCACAGATACGCAGTATTTT.

The table lists this clonotype with a few counts. The junction does not match germline at one end; this may be a read error. This sequence joins TRBV9 and TRBJ2-1; 9 bases are a match to TRBD2. From germline, CDR1 is SGDLS and CDR2 YYNGEE. The CDR3 extends over 17 amino acids. CDR3 sequence: CASSVVGGRAFYNEQCF. The CDR3 region has the DNA TGTGCCAGCAGCGTAGTAGGCGGGAGGGCCTTTTACAATGAGCAGTGCTTC.

Regarding this clonotype: This may come from a read error, since a much larger clone is one base off. No conserved phenylalanine or tryptophan is present at the end of the CDR3, so a read error is the likely explanation. The chain has TRBV29-1 and TRBJ1-1, with D unresolved. The length of the CDR3 is 11 residues. Germline values: CDR1 SQVTM, CDR2 ANQGSEA. The CDR3 DNA follows: TGCAGTGCGACATGGAACACTGAAGCTTTCTCT. Translation gives CSATWNTEAFS.

The chain is built from TRBV5-1 and TRBJ2-7; D is perhaps TRBD1 or TRBD2 (5 bases each). The CDR3 is 16 amino acids. Germline V gives CDR1 SGHRS, CDR2 YFSETQ. V gave up 4 bases and J gave up 2 bases, with 19 bases separating them. As DNA, the CDR3 is TGCGCCAGCAGCCCTACCCTTGCCGGGACGACCTACGAGCAGTACTTC. It translates to CASSPTLAGTTYEQYF.

The sample holds a few counts of this clonotype. At one end, the junction sequence differs from germline, possibly due to a read error. This chain links TRBV7-2 with TRBJ2-4, with TRBD1 as a possible D gene (5 bases). From germline, CDR1 is SGHTA and CDR2 FQGNSA. The CDR3 spans 16 residues. CDR3 sequence reads: CASSLDIYTARARVDF. The CDR3 DNA sequence: TGTGCCAGCAGCTTAGATATCTATACTGCTAGGGCCAGGGTCGACTTC.

This rearrangement joins TRBV5-6 to TRBJ1-5; TRBD1 agrees at 7 bases. V was pared by 4 bases and J by 0 bases, with 4 bases of the junction left unmatched. The CDR3 has 15 residues. Germline V gives CDR1 SGHDT, CDR2 YYEEEE. CDR3 sequence (DNA): TGTGCCAGCAGCCGGGGACAGTATAGCAATCAGCCCCAGCATTTT. Its protein is CASSRGQYSNQPQHF.

This clonotype has a count of ten or more. The chain links TRBV7-9 to TRBJ2-7; D possibly uses TRBD1 or TRBD2 (5 bases each). The V gene's germline CDR1 is SEHNR and CDR2 FQNEAQ (reference sequence). CDR3 length equals 12 residues. V gave up 2 bases and J gave up 7 bases, with 9 bases separating them. The CDR3, as DNA: TGTGCCAGCAGCTTATCAGGGAGTGAGCAGTACTTC. Its translation is CASSLSGSEQYF. Variable domain in full (rest from reference TRBV7-9 and TRBJ2-7): DTGVSQNPRHKITKRGQNVTFRCDPISEHNRLYWYRQTLGQGPEFLTYFQNEAQLEKSRLLSDRFSAERPKGSFSTLEIQRTEQGDSAMYLCASSLSGSEQYFGPGTRLTVT.

This clonotype has more than one count but fewer than ten. The chain couples TRBV5-1 to TRBJ2-1; 7 nucleotides agree with TRBD2. This CDR3 region has 15 residues. The germline V gene encodes CDR1 SGHRS and CDR2 YFSETQ. Losses at the gene ends were 4 bases for V and 0 bases for J; bases not matched to a gene: 4. For the CDR3, the DNA is TGCGCCAGCAGCCTCAGCGGGACCTCCTACAATGAGCAGTTCTTC. It encodes CASSLSGTSYNEQFF.

This clonotype was counted a few times. The chain couples TRBV11-3 to TRBJ2-1; the match to TRBD2 covers 10 bases. V was clipped by 7 bases and J by 5 bases; unmatched bases: 8. Germline assignment: CDR1 SGHNT and CDR2 YENEEA. This CDR3 spans 15 amino acids. The CDR3, as DNA: TGTGCCAGCACCCTGACTAGCGGGCATAACAATGAGCAGTTCTTC. Translation: CASTLTSGHNNEQFF. Based on the CDR3 plus reference TRBV11-3 and TRBJ2-1, the full variable domain is EAGVVQSPRYKIIEKKQPVAFWCNPISGHNTLYWYLQNLGQGPELLIRYENEEAVDDSQLPKDRFSAERLKGVDSTLKIQPAELGDSAVYLCASTLTSGHNNEQFFGPGTRLTVL.